This entry lists 2 T cell receptor beta chains sequenced from one sample in a study of blood T cell repertoires in COVID-19. Only in-frame clones appear in the TCRdb table, and some are missing; sequencing was by immunoSEQ multiplex PCR. The data hold 70,000 or so clones, with 65% to 85% observed a single time. Sequences were obtained from peripheral blood. The receptors shown here come from a middle-aged man with COVID-19, enrolled during active disease.

This rearrangement joins TRBV7-8 to TRBJ2-5; a possible D gene is TRBD2 (6 bases). CDR3 size: 14 residues. V was clipped by 5 bases and J by 0 bases, with 10 bases between them. In germline, CDR1 is SGHVS, CDR2 FQNEAQ. The CDR3 DNA sequence: TGTGCCAGCAGCCTTCTAGCGTACCAAGAGACCCAGTACTTC. Its translation: CASSLLAYQETQYF.

In its sample, this clone was seen once. The chain carries TRBV5-8 and TRBJ2-4; 8 positions match TRBD1. With 4 bases clipped from V and 7 bases from J, the junction kept 7 bases outside the gene matches. CDR3 size: 14 residues. Germline CDR1 reads SGHTS; CDR2 reads YDEGEE. The CDR3 region has the DNA TGTGCCAGCAGCCCGAACAGGGGGAGGAACATTCAGTACTTC. This sequence encodes CASSPNRGRNIQYF.